The present T cell receptor (beta chain) was sequenced within a study of blood T cell repertoires in COVID-19 (dated by TCRdb to 2018 to 2020). For the study in its entirety: Samples covering the acute and convalescent phases of COVID-19 were provided by collaborators in the United States, Italy and Spain. The material from the prospective study consisted of cDNA or gDNA derived from T cells, B-cell-depleted T cells, or PBMCs. The dataset comprised deeply sampled blood TCRbeta repertoires from subjects exposed to, actively infected with, or recovered from COVID-19. The repertoires were released in a freely available public database intended as a resource for research on the immune response to SARS-CoV-2. The samples were drawn from the first 160 participants of the ongoing ImmuneRACE study and from 950 to 1,500 subjects provided by 6 global collaborators. Nearly every sample came with metadata listing a de-identified subject ID, COVID-19 status, age in years and sex. Where HLA class I and class II types were available, the types were taken from metadata supplied by the sample provider, not from assay-based typing. The full study reports these points: The amount of clinical and demographic metadata varied by source and participant and was provided uncurated.

The CDR3 goes from the cysteine to the phenylalanine over 13 residues. Only CDR3 DNA is held: 39 bases, read in frame from base 1. Cut back by 6 bases and 4 bases, the V and J ends lie 12 bases apart. As encoded in the germline V gene, CDR1 is MNHEY while CDR2 is SVGAGI. Whole blood was collected in K2EDTA tubes by collaborating institutions according to the institutions' own protocols. For TCRbeta analysis, collaborators shipped samples as frozen whole blood, isolated PBMCs, or DNA extracted from either of those sample types. A note on this clone: The antigen it binds to is not known. One base away there is no much larger clone; base qualities are not given.

The immunoSEQ Assay, a bias-controlled multiplex PCR, was used to amplify TCRbeta CDR3 regions from genomic DNA. Concerning the study's data processing: Nucleated cell counts per sample were estimated from amplification of reference gene primers within the assay. To quantify the absolute abundance of each unique TCRbeta CDR3 rearrangement, sequence reads were collapsed and filtered. For each sample, productive Simpson clonality was calculated as the square root of Simpson's diversity index across productive rearrangements. TCRdb mirrors the immuneACCESS table, restricted to in-frame sequences. Some clones are absent from its copies; in checked studies, under half trace to an unresolved V gene, and the reason for the others is unknown. V and J calls and clone size are given by that table; D and trimming were obtained from the DNA. The sample includes approximately 76,000 clones, with roughly four fifths observed a single time. The top ten clonotypes cover 5.5% to 7.5% of the sample.

The sample consisted of peripheral blood. The receptor was isolated from a woman aged 55-69 years with acute or convalescent COVID-19. Rearrangement joined TRBV6-5 to TRBJ1-2, and possibly TRBD1, on 5 matching bases. The CDR3 here reads CASSQGNGYGYTF. The sequence in DNA is TGTGCCAGCAGCCAGGGAAACGGCTATGGCTACACCTTC.